Below, 19 T cell receptor beta chains from the same sample are listed, as sequenced in a study of T cells after yellow fever vaccination. MiXCR, applied by TCRdb to the 5' RACE reads, yields one record per CDR3 protein. The sample has hundreds of thousands of distinct CDR3 sequences; 9% to 15% are singletons. Source: PBMCs, taken on the day of the yellow fever booster vaccination. These TCRs come from a man aged 25-40 years who received the YFV17D yellow fever vaccine.

The chain carries TRBV29-1 and TRBJ1-2; no reliable D call. The V gene lost 4 bases and the J gene lost 2 bases, with 5 bases spanning the gap. The CDR3 extends over 11 amino acids. Per the germline V gene, CDR1 is SQVTM and CDR2 is ANQGSEA. The CDR3 coding sequence is TGCAGCGTTGTACAGAACTATGGCTACACCTTC. Its protein product is CSVVQNYGYTF.

This clonotype turned up a few times. CDR3 sequence reads: CASSNTFRSPLHF. CDR3 DNA: TGTGCCAGCAGCAACACCTTCCGTTCACCCCTCCACTTT. The chain employs TRBV27 and TRBJ1-6; D unclear. Per germline, CDR1 MNHEY and CDR2 SMNVEV (reference sequence). The CDR3 is made up of 13 amino acids. The V gene lost 6 bases and the J gene lost 9 bases, with 12 bases spanning the gap.

This clonotype occurred a few times. This chain connects TRBV30 to TRBJ1-5; D not certain. V lost 2 bases to trimming and J lost 6 bases, with 14 bases between them. CDR1 is GTSNPN and CDR2 is SVGIG in the germline V gene (reference sequence). The CDR3 sequence is 14 residues long. CDR3: CAWSQGKPSQPQHF. As DNA, the CDR3 is TGTGCCTGGAGTCAAGGGAAGCCCAGTCAGCCCCAGCATTTT.

This clonotype was seen at least ten times. The CDR3 sequence: CASSLTGKETQYF. CDR3 DNA sequence: TGTGCCAGCAGCTTAACAGGGAAAGAGACCCAGTACTTC. The chain has TRBV7-3 and TRBJ2-5; D is uncertain. This CDR3 spans 13 amino acids. Trimming left V 0 bases short and J 3 bases short, with 5 bases between. The germline V gene has CDR1 SGHTA and CDR2 FQGTGA.

V gene TRBV7-2 combines with J gene TRBJ2-7; 9 nucleotides match TRBD2. Germline-derived CDR1 and CDR2 are SGHTA and FQGNSA. This CDR3 is 14 amino acids long. After removal of 4 bases from V and 6 bases from J, the junction contained 7 bases not matched to a gene. CDR3 DNA sequence: TGTGCCAGCAGCTCGGGAGGTAGCGGGAGCGAGCAGTACTTC. Translation gives CASSSGGSGSEQYF.

This clonotype was seen more than once but under ten times. This chain joins TRBV7-2 and TRBJ2-5; either TRBD1 or TRBD2 may fit D (5 bases each). V dropped 5 bases and J dropped 4 bases, with 17 bases sitting between them. This CDR3 comprises 15 residues. CDR1 and CDR2 (germline): SGHTA, FQGNSA. The CDR3 DNA sequence: TGTGCCAGCAGCCCGCAGCCCGGGGCCCTAGAGACCCAGTACTTC. Translation gives CASSPQPGALETQYF.

This clonotype has just a few counts. V usage is TRBV5-1 and J usage is TRBJ2-1; 7 bases line up with TRBD1. Trimming took 4 bases from V and 10 from J; bases not matched to a gene: 11. CDR1 is SGHRS, CDR2 YFSETQ, per germline. The CDR3 runs 14 residues. The CDR3 is CASSIEQGLGEQFF. CDR3 nucleotide sequence: TGCGCCAGCAGCATAGAACAGGGGTTAGGCGAGCAGTTCTTC.

V is TRBV10-3 and J is TRBJ2-3, with a weak D call TRBD2 (5 bases). The V end lost 3 bases, the J end lost 5 bases, and 15 bases lay between the germline ends. Germline loops: CDR1 ENHRY, CDR2 SYGVKD. The CDR3 covers 15 residues. Here the CDR3 DNA reads TGTGCCATCAGTGACCCTCCCGCGGGTGTAGATACGCAGTATTTT. Protein: CAISDPPAGVDTQYF.

This clonotype was seen more than once but under ten times. The J gene is TRBJ2-1, the V gene TRBV5-1; D is uncertain. CDR1 is SGHRS, CDR2 YFSETQ, per germline. This CDR3 comprises 15 residues. Trimming pared 7 bases from V and 0 bases from J, leaving 14 bases between. The CDR3 sequence: CASSLFTSSYNEQFF. DNA of the CDR3: TGCGCCAGCTCCTTGTTCACGAGCTCCTACAATGAGCAGTTCTTC.

V is TRBV7-2 and J is TRBJ2-3; the match to TRBD2 covers 10 bases. Germline V CDR1 and CDR2: SGHTA, FQGNSA. The CDR3 is 18 residues long. With V trimmed by 5 bases and J by 5 bases, 16 bases remained unmatched. CDR3 nucleotide sequence: TGTGCCAGCAGCCTGCGCCCAGGAGCGGGAGGGTCCGTAGATACGCAGTATTTT. Protein product: CASSLRPGAGGSVDTQYF.

V usage is TRBV27 and J usage is TRBJ2-7; 9 bases map to TRBD1. CDR1 and CDR2 from the germline V gene are MNHEY and SMNVEV (reference sequence). V gave up 5 bases and J gave up 5 bases; unmatched junction bases: 4. The CDR3 extends over 13 amino acids. The CDR3 region has the DNA TGTGCCAGCAGTCTCACAGGGGGCGACGAGCAGTACTTC. Its translation: CASSLTGGDEQYF.

The CDR3 bases are TGTGCCAGCAGTCCTGGGGGCCTAGGTACCGGTCTGGGGGATGAGCAGTTCTTC. Amino acid sequence: CASSPGGLGTGLGDEQFF. This chain joins TRBV11-2 and TRBJ2-1, with a tentative D call TRBD1 (6 bases). V was trimmed by 6 bases and J by 8 bases, leaving 29 bases between them. This CDR3 spans 18 amino acids. Germline V gene data show CDR1 as SGHAT and CDR2 as FQNNGV.

The table lists this clonotype with many counts. The rearrangement uses TRBV5-1 and TRBJ2-1; D call uncertain. V dropped 0 bases and J dropped 6 bases, with 16 bases sitting between them. This CDR3 comprises 16 residues. From germline, CDR1 is SGHRS and CDR2 YFSETQ. CDR3 sequence (DNA): TGCGCCAGCAGCTTGGGGGCCCTTTCCCCCACCAATGAGCAGTTCTTC. Translated: CASSLGALSPTNEQFF.

This clonotype was recorded only once. The genes are TRBV20-1 and TRBJ1-5, with 7 bases identical to TRBD1. This CDR3 has 15 amino acids. Trimming took 5 bases from V and 2 from J; bases not matched to a gene: 9. Germline V gives CDR1 DFQATT, CDR2 SNEGSKA (reference sequence). For the CDR3, the DNA is TGCAGTGCTTGGACGACAGGGATGGGCAATCAGCCCCAGCATTTT. This codes for CSAWTTGMGNQPQHF.

This clonotype was found a few times. This chain uses TRBV6-5 with TRBJ1-2; 9 bases are shared with TRBD1. Unmatched junction bases numbered 10, after V lost 0 bases and J lost 5 bases. CDR3 length: 17 amino acids. CDR1 is MNHEY and CDR2 is SVGAGI in the germline V gene. CDR3 bases: TGTGCCAGCAGTTACTCGTATGTGGGACAGGGCATATATGGCTACACCTTC. Amino acid sequence: CASSYSYVGQGIYGYTF.

This clonotype was counted only a few times. V usage is TRBV2 and J usage is TRBJ1-5; possibly TRBD1 for D (5 bases). This CDR3 has 13 amino acids. CDR1 is SNHLY, CDR2 FYNNEI, per germline. Trimming pared 11 bases from V and 6 bases from J, leaving 17 bases between. The CDR3, as DNA: TGTGCCGGCGACGAGGGGCAAGGTCAGCCCCAGCATTTT. Its protein product is CAGDEGQGQPQHF.

Many counts were recorded for this clonotype. The chain joins TRBV19 to TRBJ2-3, with 7 positions matching TRBD2. J lost 4 bases, V lost 7 bases, and 8 bases had no gene match. The CDR3 sequence is 14 residues long. CDR1 and CDR2 (germline): LNHDA, SQIVND (reference sequence). CDR3 nucleotides: TGTGCCAGTAAACGGGCGGGAGCGGCAGATACGCAGTATTTT. Residues: CASKRAGAADTQYF.

This clonotype turned up a few times. The CDR3 here is CASSGQGVQPQHF. Here the CDR3 DNA reads TGTGCCAGCAGTGGACAGGGCGTTCAGCCCCAGCATTTT. J is TRBJ1-5 and V is TRBV27, with 8 positions matching TRBD1. CDR3 size: 13 residues. Looked up from germline, CDR1 is MNHEY and CDR2 is SMNVEV (reference sequence). The J segment lost 6 bases and the V segment lost 5 bases, leaving 3 bases of the junction unmatched.

As concerns this clonotype: Just one base apart from a much larger clone, this may be a read error. The chain combines TRBV20-1 with TRBJ1-2, with TRBD1 matching over 10 bases. The germline gives CDR1 DFQATT, CDR2 SNEGSKA (reference sequence). J lost 3 bases, V lost 7 bases, and 5 bases had no gene match. The CDR3 is 13 residues long. As DNA, the CDR3 is TGCAGTGTCCCGACAGGGGGCGACTATGGCTACACCTTC. This gives the protein CSVPTGGDYGYTF.